These 27 T cell receptor beta chains came from one sample sequenced in a study of T cell responses to AZD1222 COVID-19 vaccine. Assay: immunoSEQ multiplex PCR; the TCRdb copy retains only in-frame clones and omits some. This table holds about 120,000 clones, approximately 85% found once. Sample: peripheral blood, taken on day 0 of AZD1222 vaccination. Receptor source: an adult in good health.

This chain links TRBV18 with TRBJ2-5; 12 bases agree with TRBD1. The CDR3 has 17 residues. V gave up 1 base and J gave up 5 bases; unmatched junction bases: 8. Germline assignment: CDR1 KGHSH and CDR2 LQKENI. Here the CDR3 reads CASSPRVGTGGEETQYF. In nucleotides, the CDR3 is TGTGCCAGCTCACCACGAGTCGGGACAGGGGGCGAGGAGACCCAGTACTTC.

This clone appeared a few times. The J gene is TRBJ1-1, the V gene TRBV19; 9 bases map to TRBD1. Germline V gene sequence: CDR1 LNHDA, CDR2 SQIVND (reference sequence). J lost 1 base, V lost 7 bases, and 7 bases had no gene match. This CDR3 has 15 amino acids. CDR3 amino acids: CASNLDRGANTEAFF. Here the CDR3 DNA reads TGTGCCAGTAACTTAGACAGGGGGGCGAACACTGAAGCTTTCTTT.

This chain joins TRBV5-1 and TRBJ2-7, with D perhaps assigned TRBD1 or TRBD2 (5 bases each). The germline V and J ends were trimmed by 3 bases and 3 bases, with 16 bases remaining between them. The CDR3 totals 15 residues. The germline gives CDR1 SGHRS, CDR2 YFSETQ. The CDR3 bases are TGCGCCAGCAGCTGGACGGGGCGAGGGGTCTACGAGCAGTACTTC. It is translated as CASSWTGRGVYEQYF.

The rearrangement links TRBV4-3 to TRBJ2-2; TRBD2 matches 8 bases. Germline CDR1 and CDR2: LGHNA and YSLEER. The CDR3 contains 20 residues. V gave up 2 bases and J gave up 3 bases; unmatched junction bases: 17. The DNA for the CDR3 is TGCGCCAGCAGCCAATGGGTGTATGGGACTAGTTTTAAGTACACCGGGGAGCTGTTTTTT. Translation: CASSQWVYGTSFKYTGELFF.

The V call is TRBV7-2, the J call TRBJ1-1; D possibly corresponds to TRBD1 (5 bases). The germline gives CDR1 SGHTA, CDR2 FQGNSA. The germline V and J ends were trimmed by 2 bases and 4 bases, with 20 bases remaining between them. The length of the CDR3 is 17 residues. CDR3 in amino acids: CASSLFTSRWQGTEAFF. The CDR3 DNA follows: TGTGCCAGCAGCTTATTCACCTCACGGTGGCAGGGCACTGAAGCTTTCTTT.

The chain carries TRBV5-1 and TRBJ2-2; no clear D. The germline V and J ends were trimmed by 1 base and 7 bases, with 8 bases remaining between them. CDR1 is SGHRS, CDR2 YFSETQ, per germline. CDR3 length: 13 residues. The CDR3 region has the DNA TGCGCCAGCAGCTTGAACAACGACGGGGAGCTGTTTTTT. Encoded protein: CASSLNNDGELFF. The whole variable domain, filled in from reference TRBV5-1 and TRBJ2-2, reads KAGVTQTPRYLIKTRGQQVTLSCSPISGHRSVSWYQQTPGQGLQFLFEYFSETQRNKGNFPGRFSGRQFSNSRSEMNVSTLELGDSALYLCASSLNNDGELFFGEGSRLTVL.

The rearrangement joins TRBV6-5 to TRBJ1-6; 8 bases are shared with TRBD1. Germline V CDR1 and CDR2: MNHEY, SVGAGI. J lost 9 bases, V lost 6 bases, and 7 bases had no gene match. The CDR3 consists of 14 residues. The CDR3 is CASSPQGAVSPLHF. In nucleotides, the CDR3 is TGTGCCAGCAGCCCCCAGGGGGCAGTTTCACCCCTCCACTTT.

This clone has only one observation. The CDR3 is CATSRRIGKNVEAFF. CDR3 nucleotide sequence: TGTGCCACCAGCAGGAGGATAGGGAAAAATGTTGAAGCTTTCTTT. The chain uses TRBV15 and TRBJ1-1; no firm D call. The CDR3 contains 15 residues. Trimming shortened V by 3 bases and J by 7 bases, and 18 bases separated the two germline ends. Per the germline V gene, CDR1 is LNHNV and CDR2 is YYDKDF (reference sequence).

V is TRBV7-3 and J is TRBJ1-1; D is ambiguous. The V gene lost 0 bases and the J gene lost 5 bases, with 7 bases spanning the gap. Germline-derived CDR1 and CDR2 are SGHTA and FQGTGA. The CDR3 is 13 residues long. The CDR3 DNA follows: TGTGCCAGCAGCTTAACCCTAGGGACTGAAGCTTTCTTT. It specifies CASSLTLGTEAFF.

The chain joins TRBV19 to TRBJ2-7; 7 bases fit TRBD1. The V gene's germline CDR1 is LNHDA and CDR2 SQIVND (reference sequence). The CDR3 contains 16 residues. V shed 4 bases and J 0 bases; nucleotides not matched to a gene: 9. CDR3 region: CASSNTLGQFSYEQYF. Written as DNA, the CDR3 is TGTGCCAGTAGTAACACCCTGGGACAGTTCTCCTACGAGCAGTACTTC.

V is TRBV13 and J is TRBJ1-1; possible D gene TRBD1, 6 bases. Between the trimmed V and J ends, which lost 6 bases and 10 bases, there was a span of 18 bases. There are 13 residues in the CDR3. Germline values: CDR1 PRHDT, CDR2 FYEKMQ (reference sequence). CDR3 bases: TGTGCCAGCAGAACGTCGACAGGTGGGTCAGCTTTCTTT. As protein: CASRTSTGGSAFF.

The CDR3 here is CASSERQGVSQNSPLHF. CDR3 coding DNA: TGTGCCAGCAGTGAACGGCAGGGGGTAAGCCAAAATTCACCCCTCCACTTT. The J gene is TRBJ1-6, the V gene TRBV6-1; 7 bases align to TRBD1. Germline CDR1 MNHNS, CDR2 SASEGT. Losses at the gene ends were 2 bases for V and 7 bases for J; bases not matched to a gene: 11. CDR3 length: 17 amino acids.

CDR3 coding DNA: TGTGCCAGCAGCTTAGCGGGCTATAGCAATCAGCCCCAGCATTTT. Translated, it gives CASSLAGYSNQPQHF. The gene calls are TRBV11-2 and TRBJ1-5, with D uncertain. The CDR3 covers 15 residues. V lost 1 base to trimming and J lost 0 bases, with 7 bases between them. Germline assignment: CDR1 SGHAT and CDR2 FQNNGV.

This chain uses TRBV2 with TRBJ2-7; the match to TRBD2 covers 7 bases. The CDR3 extends over 17 amino acids. Germline-derived CDR1 and CDR2 are SNHLY and FYNNEI. The ends lost 6 bases at V and 2 bases at J; junction bases unmatched: 16. CDR3 DNA: TGTGCCAGCAGGGTGCTTGGGGAAGCGGGGAACACCTACGAGCAGTACTTC. This encodes CASRVLGEAGNTYEQYF.

The V gene is TRBV20-1, the J gene TRBJ1-2; the D gene is possibly TRBD1 (5 bases). The length of the CDR3 is 14 residues. CDR1 is DFQATT and CDR2 is SNEGSKA in the germline V gene (reference sequence). The ends were cut back, 3 bases at V and 2 bases at J, with 13 bases in the middle. Here the CDR3 reads CSASSGTENYGYTF. CDR3 nucleotides: TGCAGTGCTAGTTCCGGGACCGAGAACTATGGCTACACCTTC.

V gene TRBV6-5 combines with J gene TRBJ2-7; D is uncertain. V was shortened by 0 bases and J by 0 bases, with 9 bases between the two germline ends. Germline assignment: CDR1 MNHEY and CDR2 SVGAGI. The CDR3 has 15 residues. CDR3 coding DNA: TGTGCCAGCAGTTACTCGGTCGATAGCTCCTACGAGCAGTACTTC. This translates into CASSYSVDSSYEQYF.

This clone was picked up a small number of times. The chain recombines TRBV5-1 with TRBJ1-2; the D gene is possibly TRBD1 (6 bases). The length of the CDR3 is 15 residues. Germline V gives CDR1 SGHRS, CDR2 YFSETQ. Trimming pared 4 bases from V and 2 bases from J, leaving 15 bases between. This CDR3 reads CASSPTPTGNYGYTF. Written as DNA, the CDR3 is TGCGCCAGCAGCCCGACACCCACAGGGAACTATGGCTACACCTTC. Looking up the rest from reference TRBV5-1 and TRBJ1-2 gives the full variable domain: KAGVTQTPRYLIKTRGQQVTLSCSPISGHRSVSWYQQTPGQGLQFLFEYFSETQRNKGNFPGRFSGRQFSNSRSEMNVSTLELGDSALYLCASSPTPTGNYGYTFGSGTRLTVV.

This clone showed up just once. V is TRBV30 and J is TRBJ1-1, with D perhaps TRBD1 (5 bases). The CDR3 is 16 amino acids. The germline gives CDR1 GTSNPN, CDR2 SVGIG (reference sequence). Trimming shortened V by 0 bases and J by 0 bases, and 14 bases separated the two germline ends. Here the CDR3 DNA reads TGTGCCTGGAGTGTGGGACCGCAGTTCATGAACACTGAAGCTTTCTTT. Translated, it gives CAWSVGPQFMNTEAFF.

The CDR3 coding sequence is TGTGCCAGCAGTTTGGGGGACAGGCTAAACATTCAGTACTTC. It yields the protein CASSLGDRLNIQYF. The chain is built from TRBV27 and TRBJ2-4, with TRBD1 identical over 8 bases. The V gene's germline CDR1 is MNHEY and CDR2 SMNVEV (reference sequence). V dropped 3 bases and J dropped 6; count of bases not matched to a gene: 4. This CDR3 has 14 amino acids.

J is TRBJ2-4 and V is TRBV24-1; a possible D gene is TRBD1 (5 bases). V was shortened by 5 bases and J by 8 bases, with 12 bases between the two germline ends. The V gene's germline CDR1 is KGHDR and CDR2 SFDVKD. The CDR3 is 13 residues long. CDR3 DNA sequence: TGTGCCACCAGTGGCGCAGGGTGGGACATTCAGTACTTC. It yields the protein CATSGAGWDIQYF.

The chain is built from TRBV28 and TRBJ1-5; the D is unclear. V was cut by 3 bases and J by 5 bases, with 11 bases left in between. This CDR3 spans 14 amino acids. Germline V CDR1 and CDR2: MDHEN, SYDVKM. The DNA for the CDR3 is TGTGCCAGCAGTTTCGACACCTCATATCAGCCCCAGCATTTT. Its translation is CASSFDTSYQPQHF.

The chain combines TRBV19 with TRBJ1-5; possible D gene TRBD1, 5 bases. There are 16 residues in the CDR3. Trimming removed 4 bases from V and 0 bases from J, with 13 bases in between. Germline V gene sequence: CDR1 LNHDA, CDR2 SQIVND (reference sequence). CDR3 sequence reads: CASSTGTAYSNQPQHF. The CDR3 bases are TGTGCCAGTAGTACTGGGACCGCGTATAGCAATCAGCCCCAGCATTTT.

This chain links TRBV18 with TRBJ2-1, with 13 nucleotides matching TRBD2. The ends lost 2 bases at V and 2 bases at J; junction bases unmatched: 6. The CDR3 has 18 amino acids. Germline V lookup: CDR1 KGHSH, CDR2 LQKENI. CDR3 in amino acids: CASSPTGTSGTPYNEQFF. In nucleotides, the CDR3 is TGTGCCAGCTCACCAACCGGGACTAGCGGGACTCCCTACAATGAGCAGTTCTTC.

As DNA, the CDR3 is TGTGCCAGCAGCGGGTGGGACGCCTCAGGTAGCGGCTACACCTTC. Amino acids: CASSGWDASGSGYTF. This sequence joins TRBV5-4 and TRBJ1-2; D may be TRBD1 (5 bases). The CDR3 consists of 15 residues. V was clipped by 4 bases and J by 8 bases, with 21 bases between them. Per the germline V gene, CDR1 is SGHNT and CDR2 is YYREEE (reference sequence).

The DNA of the CDR3 is TGTGCCAGCAGTCTCCAGGGGGCCACTAATGAAAAACTGTTTTTT. Translation: CASSLQGATNEKLFF. V gene TRBV28 combines with J gene TRBJ1-4, with TRBD1 identical over 8 bases. With 5 bases clipped from V and 2 bases from J, the junction kept 4 bases outside the gene matches. The length of the CDR3 is 15 residues. Per germline, CDR1 MDHEN and CDR2 SYDVKM.

The sample holds a few counts of this clone. This chain uses TRBV5-3 with TRBJ1-1, with TRBD1 as a possible D gene (6 bases). TRBV5-3 is treated as an ORF (open reading frame) with a function not yet certain. The CDR3 runs to 14 residues. Trimming shortened V by 4 bases and J by 4 bases, and 14 bases separated the two germline ends. The CDR3 region is CARSAQQGSTEAFF. The DNA for the CDR3 is TGTGCCAGAAGCGCCCAACAGGGTTCCACTGAAGCTTTCTTT.

The rearrangement uses TRBV12-3 or TRBV12-4 and TRBJ2-3; D gene ambiguous. The V end was cut by 5 bases, the J end by 4 bases, with 7 bases between. The CDR3 is made up of 12 amino acids. The CDR3 DNA reads as TGTGCCAGCAGTCCCGTGGCAGATACGCAGTATTTT. It is translated as CASSPVADTQYF.